This is a list of T cell receptor beta chains from one sample in a study of T-cell reconstitution after alpha-beta-depleted transplantation in children. TCRdb reanalysed the PCR reads using MiXCR and keeps one entry per CDR3 protein. The sample contains about 610,000 distinct CDR3 sequences, over 9.5% of which appear only once. Here the sequenced sample was PBMCs from the stem cell graft donor, taken from the stem cell graft. The source is a human donor who donated a stem cell graft to a child with acute myeloid leukemia. CDR3s include the opening cysteine and the closing phenylalanine or tryptophan. A D gene is named only where the DNA matches it firmly. Expanded clones get a size class; other rows say once, few or many, or leave the size out.

cdr3_nt,cdr3_aa,clone_size,j_call,v_call,d_call,cdr3_length
TGTGCCAGCAGTGACCTAGCGGGAGCAGAGACCCAGTACTTC,CASSDLAGAETQYF,-,TRBJ2-5,TRBV6-1,TRBD2,14
TGCAGTGCTCCGGGACAGGGGGGGCATGAGCAGTTCTTC,CSAPGQGGHEQFF,many,TRBJ2-1,TRBV20-1,TRBD1,13
TGCGCCAGCAGCCGTGATCCGGGGAGAGATCAGCCCCAGCATTTT,CASSRDPGRDQPQHF,-,TRBJ1-5,TRBV5-1,-,15
TGTGCCAGCACGACATCTTGGGCCCGGGAGCTGTTTTTT,CASTTSWARELFF,many,TRBJ2-2,TRBV28,-,13
TGTGCCAGCAGTTACGGAGGGCGAAGTGAAAAACTGTTTTTT,CASSYGGRSEKLFF,few,TRBJ1-4,TRBV6-5,-,14
TGTGCCAGCAGCACGGGGGCAGCGGGAAGACCCTACGAGCAGTACTTC,CASSTGAAGRPYEQYF,few,TRBJ2-7,TRBV6-2/TRBV6-3,-,16
TGTGCCAGCAGCACCCGGAGGGAGACCCAGTACTTC,CASSTRRETQYF,many,TRBJ2-5,TRBV7-2,-,12
TGCGGCGTTTCACAGGGAAGGGCCAAGCAGTACTTC,CGVSQGRAKQYF,-,TRBJ2-7,TRBV29-1,-,12
TGCGCCAGCAGCCAGACGGGAGCTTGGGGAGAGACCCAGTACTTC,CASSQTGAWGETQYF,few,TRBJ2-5,TRBV4-3,-,15
TGCAGTGCTAGGGCACTTTCCTCGAGGGATACGCAGTATTTT,CSARALSSRDTQYF,many,TRBJ2-3,TRBV20-1,-,14
TGCGCCGGTCGTCTAGAGAACACCGGGGAGCTGTTTTTT,CAGRLENTGELFF,few,TRBJ2-2,TRBV5-1,-,13
TGCGCCAGCAGCGCCGGGGGAATGAACACTGAAGCTTTCTTT,CASSAGGMNTEAFF,-,TRBJ1-1,TRBV5-1,-,14
TGTGCCAGCAGCTTAGGGACTAGCGAAAAACCCCTTGAGCAGTACTTC,CASSLGTSEKPLEQYF,few,TRBJ2-7,TRBV7-9,TRBD2,16
TGTGCCAGCAGTTTTGGGACAGGAGTTTCCTACGAGCAGTACTTC,CASSFGTGVSYEQYF,few,TRBJ2-7,TRBV12-3/TRBV12-4,TRBD1,15
TGTGCCAGCAGCTCTCTGGACAGATTGTACGAGCAGTACTTC,CASSSLDRLYEQYF,few,TRBJ2-7,TRBV7-4,-,14
TGTGCCTGGAGTTACAGGGTTAAGCGCAATCAGCCCCAGCATTTT,CAWSYRVKRNQPQHF,few,TRBJ1-5,TRBV30,-,15
TGTGCCAGCAGCGTATTTTCTCAAGTTCCGTACAATGAGCAGTTCTTC,CASSVFSQVPYNEQFF,few,TRBJ2-1,TRBV9,-,16
TGTGCCAGCAGCTTAGCGGTCGAGACAGGGTATACGGCCTACGAGCAGTACTTC,CASSLAVETGYTAYEQYF,-,TRBJ2-7,TRBV11-1,TRBD1,18
TGTGCCAGCAGGAGGATGACTAGCGGGAGAGGCCCTGAGCAGTTCTTC,CASRRMTSGRGPEQFF,few,TRBJ2-1,TRBV2,TRBD2,16
TGCGCCACCCGGCCGGGAGCACTGGACGAGCAGTACTTC,CATRPGALDEQYF,many,TRBJ2-7,TRBV5-1,-,13
TGTGCCAGCAGTTTCTCAGGATTACTTTATAGCAATCAGCCCCAGCATTTT,CASSFSGLLYSNQPQHF,many,TRBJ1-5,TRBV6-5,-,17
TGCGCCAGCAGCTTGGAGTCAATAGAGACCCAGTACTTC,CASSLESIETQYF,many,TRBJ2-5,TRBV5-1,-,13
TGTGCCAGCAGCGTCGGGACAAGCTCTGGAAACACCATATATTTT,CASSVGTSSGNTIYF,-,TRBJ1-3,TRBV9,-,15
TGTGCCAGCAGTGCCGGGACTAGCGGGAGCACAGATACGCAGTATTTT,CASSAGTSGSTDTQYF,many,TRBJ2-3,TRBV7-2,TRBD2,16
TGTGCCAGCAGCCACGGCCGGTGGGGTGGTGGCAATCAGCCCCAGCATTTT,CASSHGRWGGGNQPQHF,few,TRBJ1-5,TRBV3-1,-,17
TGTGCCAGCAGCTTAGGGCTAAGAGGACAGCGACAAGAGACCCAGTACTTC,CASSLGLRGQRQETQYF,few,TRBJ2-5,TRBV7-2,-,17
TGTGCCAGCAGCTTTAGTCCTCCAGCGTCTAGCTCCTACAATGAGCAGTTCTTC,CASSFSPPASSSYNEQFF,few,TRBJ2-1,TRBV11-2,-,18
TGTGCCAGCAGCGCCGGACTAGCGGGAGGAAATGAGCAGTTCTTC,CASSAGLAGGNEQFF,many,TRBJ2-1,TRBV9,TRBD2,15
TGCAGCGTCGGATCCTCTTTTCCGGGAGCGGCGGGAGAGCAGTACTTC,CSVGSSFPGAAGEQYF,many,TRBJ2-7,TRBV29-1,-,16
TGTGCCACCAGTGATCCGAGGACAGGGCGGGACATTCAGTACTTC,CATSDPRTGRDIQYF,few,TRBJ2-4,TRBV24-1,TRBD1,15
TGTGCCAGCAGCTTACAAGAGACTAGCGGGGCGCAGTTCTTC,CASSLQETSGAQFF,few,TRBJ2-1,TRBV7-2,TRBD2,14
TGTGCCAGCAGCGTATCCCCCGGGGGGGATTCACCCCTCCACTTT,CASSVSPGGDSPLHF,many,TRBJ1-6,TRBV9,-,15
TGTGCCAGCAGCCAAGGTGGCGGCGTGTGGACCTTC,CASSQGGGVWTF,few,TRBJ1-2,TRBV4-2,-,12
TGTGCCAGCAGTTTAAGGGGGATCTCTGGGTCACCCCTCCACTTT,CASSLRGISGSPLHF,many,TRBJ1-6,TRBV12-3/TRBV12-4,-,15
TGTGCCAGCTCAGTAGCGGGAGCTAGGTACAATGAGCAGTTCTTC,CASSVAGARYNEQFF,few,TRBJ2-1,TRBV18,TRBD2,15
TGTGCCAGCAGTTTAACATACAGGGGGCTTCGGCAGCCCCAGCATTTT,CASSLTYRGLRQPQHF,-,TRBJ1-5,TRBV28,TRBD1,16
TGCAGTGCTCGGGTTGAAGCCAAAAACATTCAGTACTTC,CSARVEAKNIQYF,-,TRBJ2-4,TRBV20-1,-,13
TGTGCCAGCAGTTCCACGGGCGAGGGGAGGGACGAGCAGTACTTC,CASSSTGEGRDEQYF,many,TRBJ2-7,TRBV28,TRBD2,15
TGCAGCGTTGGGGGTGGAGCTGGGAGTGGCAATGAGCAGTTCTTC,CSVGGGAGSGNEQFF,few,TRBJ2-1,TRBV29-1,-,15